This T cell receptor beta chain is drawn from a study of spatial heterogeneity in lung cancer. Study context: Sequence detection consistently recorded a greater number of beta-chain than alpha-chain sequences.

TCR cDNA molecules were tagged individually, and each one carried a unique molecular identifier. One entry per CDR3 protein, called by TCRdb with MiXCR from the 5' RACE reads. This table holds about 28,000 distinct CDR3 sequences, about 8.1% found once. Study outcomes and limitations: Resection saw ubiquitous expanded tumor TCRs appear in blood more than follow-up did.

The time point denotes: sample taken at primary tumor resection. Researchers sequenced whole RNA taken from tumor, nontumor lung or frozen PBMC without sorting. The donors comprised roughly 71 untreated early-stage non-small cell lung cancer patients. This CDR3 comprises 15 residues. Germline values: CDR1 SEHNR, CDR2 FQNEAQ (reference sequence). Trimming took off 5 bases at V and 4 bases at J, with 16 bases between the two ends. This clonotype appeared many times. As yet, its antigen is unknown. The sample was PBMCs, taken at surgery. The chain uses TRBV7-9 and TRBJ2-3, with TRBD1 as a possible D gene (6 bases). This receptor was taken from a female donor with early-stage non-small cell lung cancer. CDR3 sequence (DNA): TGTGCCAGCAGCCCAGGGGTAGCTGTTGCAGATACGCAGTATTTT. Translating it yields CASSPGVAVADTQYF.